This T cell receptor beta chain was found in a study of shared clonotypes between healthy human individuals. The CDR3 totals 13 residues. Germline CDR1 is SQVTM and CDR2 is ANQGSEA. V was cut by 2 bases and J by 1 base, with 6 bases left in between. Naivety among CD8 cells was defined by CD45RO negativity and positive CCR7 selection, thereby excluding terminally differentiated effector memory CD45RA+ cells. Repertoires were generated with immunoSEQ multiplex PCR, while TCRdb's copy carries only in-frame clones and drops some. The sample lists about 2 million clones, roughly 95% occurring once. Source material: naive CD8+ T cells sorted from blood. The chain uses TRBV29-1 and TRBJ2-1; D remains ambiguous. This receptor was identified in a man between 18 and 29 years old in good health. The CDR3: CSVEQASYNEQFF. Here the CDR3 DNA reads TGCAGCGTTGAACAGGCATCCTACAATGAGCAGTTCTTC.